This T cell receptor (beta chain) was recorded in a study of CD8 T cells in ankylosing spondylitis. Overall study findings and caveats: In ankylosing spondylitis blood, a motif of roughly 8 highly homologous TCR beta variants appeared characteristic. It was reported that disease-linked clones were significantly enriched in matched ankylosing spondylitis synovial fluid.

As for this clonotype: What it binds is unknown.

TCRdb reanalysed the 5' RACE reads using MiXCR and keeps one entry per CDR3 protein. The sample lists around 440,000 distinct CDR3 sequences, roughly 17% occurring once. From germline, CDR1 is SNHLY and CDR2 FYNNEI. CDR3 length: 14 residues. V lost 7 bases and J lost 6, with 13 bases in between. V and J are TRBV2 and TRBJ1-6, with D possibly being TRBD1 (5 bases). This clonotype was obtained from a male donor with ankylosing spondylitis. The sequencing sample was made of blood, either unsorted or a sorted T cell fraction (not recorded which). The CDR3 DNA is TGTGCCAGCACTATAGGGACGGTTAATTCACCCCTCCACTTT. Encoded protein: CASTIGTVNSPLHF.